The next 20 T cell receptor beta chains were all read from a single sample in a study of identical twins (dated by TCRdb to between 2015 and 2016). The library was produced with 5' RACE. The run used an Illumina HiSeq 2000. Using fastp trimming at Q25 and MiXCR clonotype assembly, TCRdb reanalyzed the public sequencing data and kept in-frame beta chains. Each CDR3 protein gets just one entry, which takes the most common genes and DNA from the rows behind it. The sample table lists some 500,000 distinct CDR3 sequences, approximately 14% of them with a count of one. The ten largest clones add up to about 0.52% of the sample. The sample also formed part of further work on yellow fever vaccine responses in identical twins.

Input material: CD4+ T cells sorted from blood. These receptors all stem from a woman aged 18-29 years in good health.

This clonotype was counted between two and nine times. This chain connects TRBV15 to TRBJ2-3, with D possibly matching TRBD1 (6 bases). The germline V and J ends were trimmed by 0 bases and 1 base, with 8 bases remaining between them. Germline V gives CDR1 LNHNV, CDR2 YYDKDF (reference sequence). This CDR3 region has 15 residues. The CDR3 reads CATSREGQRTDTQYF. The CDR3 DNA follows: TGTGCCACCAGCAGAGAGGGACAACGCACAGATACGCAGTATTTT.

The chain is built from TRBV5-1 and TRBJ2-1; D may be TRBD2 (6 bases). The CDR3 is 15 amino acids. Trimming cost V 7 bases and J 0 bases, with 14 bases left between them. CDR1 SGHRS and CDR2 YFSETQ come from the germline V gene. The CDR3 is CASAPRGSSYNEQFF. In DNA, the CDR3 is TGCGCCAGCGCCCCTCGGGGGTCCTCCTACAATGAGCAGTTCTTC.

This clonotype was observed a handful of times. The gene calls are TRBV27 and TRBJ2-1, with 15 bases identical to TRBD2. The CDR3 is 19 residues long. CDR1 is MNHEY and CDR2 is SMNVEV in the germline V gene (reference sequence). J lost 6 bases, V lost 7 bases, and 16 bases had no gene match. This CDR3 reads CASNQGTSGGPQRGNEQFF. The CDR3 DNA reads as TGTGCCAGCAACCAAGGGACTAGCGGGGGGCCCCAAAGGGGCAATGAGCAGTTCTTC.

The chain has TRBV14 and TRBJ2-1; TRBD2 matches 11 bases. The CDR3 is 15 residues long. Germline trimming cut 2 bases from V and 6 bases from J; bases unmatched to any gene: 3. CDR1 is SGHDN and CDR2 is FVKESK in the germline V gene. Here the CDR3 reads CASSQFTSGSNEQFF. The CDR3 region has the DNA TGTGCCAGCAGCCAATTTACTAGCGGGAGCAATGAGCAGTTCTTC.

This clonotype was seen only a few times. The chain combines TRBV5-1 with TRBJ2-5; 10 bases fit TRBD2. This CDR3 is built from 17 residues. CDR1 is SGHRS and CDR2 is YFSETQ in the germline V gene. V lost 1 base and J lost 2; bases outside the gene matches: 8. In DNA form, the CDR3 reads TGCGCCAGCAGCTTGATCTTGACTAGCGGGTGGCAAGAGACCCAGTACTTC. Amino acid sequence: CASSLILTSGWQETQYF.

V gene TRBV15 combines with J gene TRBJ2-7; TRBD1 aligns across 7 bases. The CDR3 covers 14 residues. V lost 0 bases and J lost 3; bases outside the gene matches: 2. Germline-derived CDR1 and CDR2 are LNHNV and YYDKDF (reference sequence). CDR3 nucleotides: TGTGCCACCAGCAGAGAGGGACAGTTCTACGAGCAGTACTTC. Protein sequence: CATSREGQFYEQYF. The full variable domain, completed using reference TRBV15 and TRBJ2-7, is DAMVIQNPRYQVTQFGKPVTLSCSQTLNHNVMYWYQQKSSQAPKLLFHYYDKDFNNEADTPDNFQSRRPNTSFCFLDIRSPGLGDTAMYLCATSREGQFYEQYFGPGTRLTVT.

The chain employs TRBV5-1 and TRBJ2-1; 8 nucleotides align to TRBD2. The CDR3 length is 15 residues. With 5 bases clipped from V and 4 bases from J, the junction kept 8 bases outside the gene matches. The V gene's germline CDR1 is SGHRS and CDR2 YFSETQ. Here the CDR3 reads CASSSTGTSYNEQFF. Written as DNA, the CDR3 is TGCGCCAGCAGTTCGACCGGGACTAGTTACAATGAGCAGTTCTTC.

The chain is built from TRBV15 and TRBJ2-1, with a possible D match to TRBD1 (6 bases). From germline, CDR1 is LNHNV and CDR2 YYDKDF (reference sequence). This CDR3 has 15 residues. V was cut by 0 bases and J by 8 bases, with 14 bases left in between. For the CDR3, the DNA is TGTGCCACCAGCAGAGAGCAGGGGCGGTTGTATGAGCAGTTCTTC. Its protein product is CATSREQGRLYEQFF.

This clonotype was seen more than once but under ten times. The chain couples TRBV9 to TRBJ2-1, with 11 bases aligning to TRBD2. V was pared by 3 bases and J by 4 bases, with 3 bases of the junction left unmatched. The CDR3 extends over 15 amino acids. The V gene's germline CDR1 is SGDLS and CDR2 YYNGEE. For the CDR3, the DNA is TGTGCCAGCAGCGAACTAGCGGGGGAATACAATGAGCAGTTCTTC. Its protein is CASSELAGEYNEQFF.

This clonotype was seen a handful of times. The genes are TRBV7-2 and TRBJ2-7, with D tentatively TRBD1 (6 bases). CDR1 SGHTA and CDR2 FQGNSA come from the germline V gene. The CDR3 totals 13 residues. V shed 2 bases and J shed 10 bases, with 15 bases lying between them. CDR3 loop: CASSLWVPGTQYF. In DNA form, the CDR3 reads TGTGCCAGCAGCTTATGGGTGCCCGGGACACAGTACTTC.

V usage is TRBV11-2 and J usage is TRBJ2-7, with TRBD2 matching 8 bases. The junction had 10 bases not matched to a gene; V was cut back by 6 bases and J by 3 bases. Germline V gives CDR1 SGHAT, CDR2 FQNNGV. This CDR3 has 15 residues. CDR3 bases: TGTGCCAGCAGTCCTGGACTAGCCACTGACTACGAGCAGTACTTC. Its protein is CASSPGLATDYEQYF.

This sequence joins TRBV10-3 and TRBJ2-7, with no clear D. Between the trimmed V and J ends, which lost 3 bases and 1 base, there was a span of 7 bases. This CDR3 has 13 residues. Looked up from germline, CDR1 is ENHRY and CDR2 is SYGVKD. The CDR3 reads CAISDSPSYEQYF. CDR3 DNA: TGTGCCATCAGTGATTCGCCTTCCTACGAGCAGTACTTC.

J is TRBJ2-1 and V is TRBV19; perhaps TRBD1 as D (6 bases). Germline V lookup: CDR1 LNHDA, CDR2 SQIVND (reference sequence). The germline V and J ends were trimmed by 7 bases and 0 bases, with 13 bases remaining between them. The CDR3 has 15 residues. The CDR3 here is CASTEEGVSYNEQFF. The CDR3 DNA is TGTGCCAGTACTGAAGAGGGGGTCTCCTACAATGAGCAGTTCTTC.

This clonotype was seen at least ten times. The chain employs TRBV6-1 and TRBJ1-1; TRBD1 matches at 7 bases. Germline CDR1 MNHNS, CDR2 SASEGT. V lost 4 bases to trimming and J lost 10 bases; unmatched junction nucleotides: 12. The length of the CDR3 is 14 residues. This CDR3 reads CASSARDSRDGAFF. In nucleotides, the CDR3 is TGTGCCAGCAGTGCCCGGGACAGTCGTGATGGAGCTTTCTTT.

This clonotype was recorded at least ten times. The CDR3, as DNA: TGTGCCAGCAGACCAAGCAGGGGTTCGGATGGGGCCAACGTCCTGACTTTC. Its protein is CASRPSRGSDGANVLTF. The chain has TRBV12-3 or TRBV12-4 and TRBJ2-6, with a weak D call TRBD1 (6 bases). The CDR3 is 17 residues long. Between the trimmed V and J ends, which lost 6 bases and 3 bases, there was a span of 18 bases.

This clonotype was seen a handful of times. The rearrangement joins TRBV18 to TRBJ2-7, with D tentatively TRBD2 (6 bases). Germline-derived CDR1 and CDR2 are KGHSH and LQKENI. Trimming removed 8 bases at V and 2 bases at J, with 16 bases between. The CDR3 totals 14 residues. The CDR3 DNA is TGTGCCAGCAGTCCACCGGGACTTACCTACGAGCAGTACTTC. This gives the protein CASSPPGLTYEQYF.

V usage is TRBV7-2 and J usage is TRBJ2-5; D might be TRBD1 or TRBD2, each matching 7 bases. The V end was cut by 10 bases, the J end by 1 base, with 19 bases between. Germline V CDR1 and CDR2: SGHTA, FQGNSA. The CDR3 is made up of 15 amino acids. In nucleotides, the CDR3 is TGTGCCACCCAGGGGGGGAGGGCTGTCCAAGAGACCCAGTACTTC. It encodes CATQGGRAVQETQYF.

This chain joins TRBV5-5 and TRBJ2-7; a weak D match, TRBD1 (6 bases). In germline, CDR1 is SGHKS, CDR2 YYEKEE (reference sequence). Trimming shortened V by 4 bases and J by 4 bases, and 15 bases separated the two germline ends. This CDR3 has 14 residues. The CDR3 DNA follows: TGTGCCAGCAGCGGGGTCGCAGGGGCTTACGAGCAGTACTTC. Residues: CASSGVAGAYEQYF.

The V gene is TRBV20-1, the J gene TRBJ2-3, with D uncertain. V was clipped by 6 bases and J by 2 bases, with 18 bases between them. This CDR3 has 15 residues. Germline V CDR1 and CDR2: DFQATT, SNEGSKA (reference sequence). This CDR3 reads CSAVSAPEHTDTQYF. The CDR3 DNA follows: TGCAGTGCCGTCTCGGCGCCTGAGCACACAGATACGCAGTATTTT.

This clonotype was picked up a small number of times. The chain combines TRBV5-6 with TRBJ1-5; possibly TRBD1 for D (6 bases). Germline CDR1 is SGHDT and CDR2 is YYEEEE. V was clipped by 4 bases and J by 4 bases, with 15 bases between them. The length of the CDR3 is 15 residues. As DNA, the CDR3 is TGTGCCAGCAGCCTGAGGTGGGACACAAATCAGCCCCAGCATTTT. Translating it yields CASSLRWDTNQPQHF.